The entry below gives a single T cell receptor beta chain sequence along with its context. The target of this receptor is not known. Per-base qualities were not stored, and no clone one base away is much larger. The sample is drawn from a study of a mutant IDH1 vaccine in newly diagnosed glioma (dated by TCRdb to the early 2020s). Study-level background: Vaccination was initiated 4-6 weeks after radiotherapy alone, or concurrently with temozolomide cycles in the chemotherapy-containing groups. Longitudinal TCRB deep sequencing was performed for about two dozen treated patients wherever samples were available for exploratory analyses. Prior to enrollment, patients had been given standard therapy consisting of radiotherapy alone, temozolomide alone, or radiochemotherapy with temozolomide, with the combination given to most patients. Six visits were used for peripheral blood collection: V03 (baseline), V05, V07, V10, V12 and V13. The roughly 32 treated patients were approximately 62% male and around 40% female, with a mean age of roughly 42 years. Visit V12 was the week-35 safety follow-up and visit V13 was the week-47 end of study.

The research as a whole found: Vaccine-induced immune responses across multiple MHC alleles were detected in 90% to 95% of patients. Availability determined which PBMC samples were chosen for TCRB deep sequencing. Pseudoprogression appeared unrelated to alterations in the top peripheral T cell clonotypes detected by TCRB sequencing. According to the authors, sample limitations meant that analyses of patient blood samples could not be reproduced.

The sample's time point label, in plain terms: week 35, safety follow-up. Each vaccine dose was 300 ug of a 20-mer mutant IDH1 peptide in Montanide, given subcutaneously with topical imiquimod. Eight vaccinations were administered to patients in weeks 1, 3, 5, 7, 11, 15, 19 and 23, corresponding to visits V03 through V10. The donors had newly diagnosed IDH1-mutant astrocytomas of WHO grade 3 or 4 that showed loss of nuclear ATRX. The samples were drawn from NOA16, a multicentre, single-arm, open-label phase I trial in Germany that tested a mutant IDH1 peptide vaccine in humans for the first time. Genomic DNA for TCRB sequencing was extracted from EDTA blood using the DNeasy Blood and Tissue Kit. The library was produced with the immunoSEQ multiplex PCR assay. Rearranged TCR beta chain sequences were amplified using the hsTCRB Kit according to the manufacturer's protocol. Sequencing of TCRB libraries was carried out on an Illumina MiSeq. Per the source publication's procedure: The proprietary platform of the kit vendor was used for demultiplexing, trimming and gene mapping. Entries here come from immuneACCESS through TCRdb and include only in-frame sequences with V and J called. Some clones fail to appear in such tables; in the studies checked, an unresolved V gene covers under half of the shortfall, and the cause of the remainder is unknown. V, J and clone size are those of that table, while D and trimming were read from the DNA. The table for this sample lists tens of thousands of clones; about 82% of them were counted only once. 12% of the sample is taken by the ten largest.

Sequencing used PBMCs, obtained from a glioma patient whose treatment included an IDH1 peptide vaccine. This receptor was identified in a man aged 35 to 55 with glioma.

CDR3 loop: CASSQDPSTGGPRSGANVLTF. The nucleotide sequence is given as TGTGCCAGCAGCCAAGACCCCTCGACAGGGGGCCCTAGATCTGGGGCCAACGTCCTGACTTTC. In this chain, TRBV4-2 is recombined with TRBJ2-6, and 10 junctional nucleotides match TRBD1. Looking up the germline V gene yields CDR1 LGHNA and CDR2 YNFKEQ. Measured from the cysteine to the phenylalanine, the CDR3 is 21 residues long. Just the 63-base CDR3 DNA is kept, in frame starting at base 1. The germline V and J ends show losses of 0 bases and 1 base respectively, and no gene match explains 12 bases of the junction.